This T cell receptor beta chain was observed in a study of CD8+CD57+ T cells in acquired aplastic anemia. As for the study in general: Quantities of DNA derived from sorted CD4+ and CD8+ cells averaged approximately 3 ug.

V shed 2 bases and J 0 bases; nucleotides not matched to a gene: 4. The CDR3 covers 16 residues. CDR1 is SGHAT, CDR2 FQNNGV, per germline. The authors sequenced patients whose flow cytometry had shown CD8+CD57+ cell expansion. Patients had undergone no therapy by the time their blood was sampled. Comment on this clonotype: Its antigen is unidentified.

Whole-study findings and limits: There were about 27 CD8+ CDR3 sequences that occurred in both patients and controls. For CD8+ Simpson's diversity, patients and controls showed no significant difference.

Profiles of TCR beta VDJ and CDR3 were generated from a genomic DNA template. One entry per CDR3 protein, called by TCRdb with MiXCR from the reads. In the table there are about 200,000 distinct CDR3 sequences, about 60% of which are singletons. The TCR sequence derives from a human donor with aplastic anemia. The sequenced material came from sorted CD4+, CD8+, or CD8+CD57+ T cells (not recorded which) from PBMCs. The rearrangement joins TRBV11-2 to TRBJ2-4, with 7 positions matching TRBD1. The CDR3 protein is CASSLQGDLAKNIQYF. CDR3 DNA: TGTGCCAGCAGCTTACAGGGGGACCTAGCCAAAAACATTCAGTACTTC. The full variable domain, in which reference TRBV11-2 and TRBJ2-4 provide the parts outside the CDR3, is EAGVAQSPRYKIIEKRQSVAFWCNPISGHATLYWYQQILGQGPKLLIQFQNNGVVDDSQLPKDRFSAERLKGVDSTLKIQPAKLEDSAVYLCASSLQGDLAKNIQYFGAGTRLSVL.